This TCR beta chain was retrieved from a study of shared clonotypes between healthy human individuals. The study's findings and limits: Compared with clonotypes that all four donors shared, non-shared clonotypes had lower generation probabilities.

A note on this clone: The target antigen is unknown.

V was shortened by 1 base and J by 4 bases, with 11 bases between the two germline ends. This CDR3 region has 14 residues. Per germline, CDR1 SGHVS and CDR2 FQNEAQ. Assay runs were performed at deep level. Assay used: immunoSEQ multiplex PCR; TCRdb lists only in-frame clones, some missing. This sample carries about 1.5 million clones, roughly 97% of them seen once, and the ten largest clones take roughly 1.1%. Material: naive CD4+ T cells sorted from blood. This sample's subset: CD45RA+ positively selected. This sequence joins TRBV7-8 and TRBJ2-7, with D perhaps matching TRBD2 (6 bases). This TCR was sampled from a man aged 30-40 years in good health. This chain's CDR3 is CASSLVPGTYEQYF. The DNA of the CDR3 is TGTGCCAGCAGCTTAGTTCCGGGGACTTACGAGCAGTACTTC. Together with reference TRBV7-8 and TRBJ2-7, the CDR3 gives the full variable domain: GAGVSQSPRYKVAKRGQDVALRCDPISGHVSLFWYQQALGQGPEFLTYFQNEAQLDKSGLPSDRFFAERPEGSVSTLKIQRTQQEDSAVYLCASSLVPGTYEQYFGPGTRLTVT.